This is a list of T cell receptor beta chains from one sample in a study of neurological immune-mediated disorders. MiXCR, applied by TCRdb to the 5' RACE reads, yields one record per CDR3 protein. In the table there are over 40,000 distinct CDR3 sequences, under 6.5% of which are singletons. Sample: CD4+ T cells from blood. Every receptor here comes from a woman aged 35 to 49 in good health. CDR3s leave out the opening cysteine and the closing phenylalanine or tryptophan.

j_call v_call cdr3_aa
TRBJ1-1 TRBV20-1 SARRDPGGSTEAF
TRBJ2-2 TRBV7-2 ASTKDGGELF
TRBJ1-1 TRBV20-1 SAPPEIERTGNTEAF
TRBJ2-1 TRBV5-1 ASSPETATGEQF
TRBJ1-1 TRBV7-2 ASVFVPLDEAF
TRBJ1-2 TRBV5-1 ASRRWDRGLGYT
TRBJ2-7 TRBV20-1 SAPSGLAGEGSSYEQY
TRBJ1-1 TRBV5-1 ASSIRTANTEAF
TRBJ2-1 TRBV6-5 ASRPPGTSGSGKQF
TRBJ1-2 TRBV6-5 ASSRGTEINYGYT
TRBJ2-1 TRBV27 ASSLTSGRSNEQF
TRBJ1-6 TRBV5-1 ASSLEGNSPLH
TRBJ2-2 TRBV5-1 ASSSPRDKTPGSCF
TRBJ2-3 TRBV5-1 ASSGQGAGTQY
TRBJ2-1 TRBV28 ASSLLGRADEQF
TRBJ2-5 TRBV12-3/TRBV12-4 ASSLVLAETQY
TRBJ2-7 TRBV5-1 ASSLEGTPTYEQY
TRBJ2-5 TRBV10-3 AISEVPTVGSGETQY
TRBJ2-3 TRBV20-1 SARDGGNTDTQY
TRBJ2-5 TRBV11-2 ASSLSPVGETQY
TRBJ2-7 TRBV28 ASSLLAGPYEQY
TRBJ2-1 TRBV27 ASSLTASSYNEQF
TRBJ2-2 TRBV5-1 ASSLLAGLANTGELF
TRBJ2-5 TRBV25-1 ASSPSRVRETQY
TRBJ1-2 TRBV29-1 SVEDRSGVGYT
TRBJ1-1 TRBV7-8 ASSTDRATEAF
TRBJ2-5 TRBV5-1 ASSKDRVGETQY
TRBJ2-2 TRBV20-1 SAPDRAGTGELF
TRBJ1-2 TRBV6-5 ASQGRPSIYGYT
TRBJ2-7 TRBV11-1 ASSATGTSGIREQY
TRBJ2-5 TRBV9 ASTRSQGDRETQY
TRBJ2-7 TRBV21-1 ASSKSGERAQKGQY
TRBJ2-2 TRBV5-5 ASSASGPVTTGELF
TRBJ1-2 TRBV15 ARPCYT
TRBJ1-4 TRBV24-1 ATSDWGPNRGEKLF
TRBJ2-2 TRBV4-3 ASSQGVDLLNTGELF
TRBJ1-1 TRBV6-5 ASRDTTGGTEAF